These 7 T cell receptor beta chains were sequenced from one sample in a study of blood T cell repertoires in COVID-19. Profiling relied on immunoSEQ multiplex PCR, and the TCRdb table lists in-frame clones only, not all of them. Among about 180,000 clones, around 83% were seen once, and the ten largest hold around 15%. Sequencing was performed on PBMCs or T cells enriched from blood (not recorded which). Source of these receptors: a man aged 50-59 years who had recovered from COVID-19.

V usage is TRBV6-5 and J usage is TRBJ1-2; possibly TRBD1 for D (6 bases). This CDR3 contains 14 residues. The germline V and J ends were trimmed by 2 bases and 7 bases, with 14 bases remaining between them. From germline, CDR1 is MNHEY and CDR2 SVGAGI. CDR3 amino acids: CASSYGAGASGYTF. As DNA, the CDR3 is TGTGCCAGCAGTTACGGGGCGGGGGCTAGTGGCTACACCTTC.

This sequence joins TRBV5-6 and TRBJ1-2, with no clear D. Germline V gene data show CDR1 as SGHDT and CDR2 as YYEEEE. V was cut by 0 bases and J by 6 bases, with 6 bases left in between. There are 12 residues in the CDR3. In DNA form, the CDR3 reads TGTGCCAGCAGCTTGGGCGGTAATGGCTACACCTTC. Amino acid sequence: CASSLGGNGYTF. The full variable domain, completed using reference TRBV5-6 and TRBJ1-2, is DAGVTQSPTHLIKTRGQQVTLRCSPKSGHDTVSWYQQALGQGPQFIFQYYEEEERQRGNFPDRFSGHQFPNYSSELNVNALLLGDSALYLCASSLGGNGYTFGSGTRLTVV.

The V and J genes are TRBV3-1 (or the pseudogene TRBV3-2) and TRBJ2-7; 8 nucleotides line up with TRBD1. Germline values: CDR1 LGHDT, CDR2 YNNKEL (reference sequence). The CDR3 has 14 residues. Trimming cost V 5 bases and J 4 bases; bases outside gene matches: 7. The CDR3 DNA follows: TGTGCCAGCAGCTCCGGACAGGGTAGTTACGAGCAGTACTTC. Its protein product is CASSSGQGSYEQYF.

The chain couples TRBV30 to TRBJ1-3, with 7 positions matching TRBD1. The CDR3 runs to 14 residues. Germline V gene data show CDR1 as GTSNPN and CDR2 as SVGIG (reference sequence). Trimming at V came to 3 bases and at J to 0 bases, leaving 2 bases not matched to a gene. The CDR3 sequence is CAWSTGDSGNTIYF. The CDR3 nucleotides are TGTGCCTGGAGCACAGGGGACTCTGGAAACACCATATATTTT. Drawing the rest from reference TRBV30 and TRBJ1-3, the complete variable domain is SQTIHQWPATLVQPVGSPLSLECTVEGTSNPNLYWYRQAAGRGLQLLFYSVGIGQISSEVPQNLSASRPQDRQFILSSKKLLLSDSGFYLCAWSTGDSGNTIYFGEGSWLTVV.

The rearrangement links TRBV29-1 to TRBJ2-7; tentative D call: TRBD1 (6 bases). The ends were cut back, 7 bases at V and 5 bases at J, with 18 bases in the middle. The CDR3 length is 13 residues. Germline loops: CDR1 SQVTM, CDR2 ANQGSEA. The CDR3 loop is CSAGTRLRDEQYF. The CDR3 DNA follows: TGCAGCGCCGGGACACGACTTCGGGACGAGCAGTACTTC.

The chain links TRBV5-1 to TRBJ1-5; tentatively, D is TRBD1 (5 bases). The V and J ends lost 0 bases and 12 bases respectively, with 16 bases between them. The CDR3 is 14 amino acids. The germline V gene has CDR1 SGHRS and CDR2 YFSETQ. The CDR3 DNA is TGCGCCAGCAGCTTGGGGGACTTTTACGATCTCCAGCATTTT. Protein sequence: CASSLGDFYDLQHF.

The chain carries TRBV2 and TRBJ2-3; D not resolved. This CDR3 has 12 residues. Germline CDR1 SNHLY, CDR2 FYNNEI. Between the trimmed V and J ends, which lost 6 bases and 5 bases, there was a span of 9 bases. CDR3 sequence reads: CASRDQEDTQYF. The DNA for the CDR3 is TGTGCCAGCAGAGACCAGGAAGATACGCAGTATTTT. Variable domain in full (rest from reference TRBV2 and TRBJ2-3): EPEVTQTPSHQVTQMGQEVILRCVPISNHLYFYWYRQILGQKVEFLVSFYNNEISEKSEIFDDQFSVERPDGSNFTLKIRSTKLEDSAMYFCASRDQEDTQYFGPGTRLTVL.